This TCR beta chain comes out of a study of cytomegalovirus exposure and HLA in healthy donors. Both 60 Vbeta primers and 13 Jbeta primers went into the PCR. Sequencing used immunoSEQ multiplex PCR; TCRdb keeps in-frame clones, though not all of them. The data hold approximately 82,000 clones, with around 79% observed a single time. This CDR3 comprises 13 residues. V dropped 6 bases and J dropped 4 bases, with 10 bases sitting between them. Germline lookup yields CDR1 SNHLY and CDR2 FYNNEI. The chain links TRBV2 to TRBJ1-5, with D unclear. The source of this sequence is a man in his forties in good health and CMV-seronegative. Specimen: PBMCs. CDR3 residues: CASRESPNQPQHF. In DNA form, the CDR3 reads TGTGCCAGCAGAGAATCCCCAAATCAGCCCCAGCATTTT.